This T cell receptor beta chain appears in the sequencing data of a study of blood T cell repertoires in COVID-19. On the study more broadly: Researchers got acute and convalescent COVID-19 samples from the United States, Italy and Spain. The cDNA or gDNA used as material had been derived from T cells, B-cell-depleted T cells, or PBMCs.

The V and J ends lost 0 bases and 0 bases respectively, with 5 bases between them. Germline CDR1 is MNHEY and CDR2 is SVGEGT. This CDR3 is 15 amino acids long. As processed by the authors: Nucleated cell number was recorded as an estimate derived from reference gene primer amplification. TCRdb's table, derived via immunoSEQ multiplex PCR, lists solely in-frame clones and lacks some. That table is the source of V, J and clone size, and D and trimming were worked out from the DNA. The table shows over 200,000 clones, with around nine tenths occurring only once. The material sequenced was peripheral blood. The J gene is TRBJ2-2, the V gene TRBV6-2 or TRBV6-3; maybe TRBD2 (5 bases). The TCR was taken from a woman aged 60 to 75 with acute or convalescent COVID-19. CDR3 DNA sequence: TGTGCCAGCAGTTACTCACTAGCGAACACCGGGGAGCTGTTTTTT. As protein: CASSYSLANTGELFF.